These 4 T cell receptor beta chains originate from one sample sequenced in a study of T-cell memory formation after mild COVID-19. TCRdb re-called the 5' RACE reads through MiXCR, storing one row per CDR3 protein. The sample includes about 320,000 distinct CDR3 sequences, about 13% of them seen just once. Sequencing was done on a sample of PBMCs or a T cell subset sorted from them (not recorded which). The receptors here all came from a man aged 18 to 29 who had mild COVID-19 (a few samples of this study predate the infection). Cell type and time point are not known.

This clonotype was seen a handful of times. The genes are TRBV12-3 or TRBV12-4 and TRBJ1-3; possible D gene TRBD1, 5 bases. CDR3 size: 16 residues. V lost 5 bases and J 2 bases, leaving 16 bases between the germline ends. The CDR3 DNA sequence: TGTGCCAGCAGTCCTCCCGGGGGTGCAGCTGGAAACACCATATATTTT. It specifies CASSPPGGAAGNTIYF.

The V call is TRBV6-2 or TRBV6-3, the J call TRBJ1-1; 7 positions agree with TRBD1. Per germline, CDR1 MNHEY and CDR2 SVGEGT. The trim removed 2 bases at V and 6 bases at J, leaving 12 bases unmatched. CDR3 size: 16 residues. The CDR3 bases are TGTGCCAGCAGTTACCGATACCGGACAGGAACGGCTGAAGCTTTCTTT. It codes for CASSYRYRTGTAEAFF.

This clonotype was observed a few times. The chain couples TRBV5-6 to TRBJ2-7, with D possibly TRBD1 on 5 matching bases. This CDR3 region has 13 residues. Germline V CDR1 and CDR2: SGHDT, YYEEEE. The V end lost 4 bases, the J end lost 3 bases, and 11 bases lay between the germline ends. CDR3 DNA sequence: TGTGCCAGCAGCCCCTGGACAAGCTACGAGCAGTACGTC. Its protein product is CASSPWTSYEQYV.

This clonotype was detected a few times. The chain combines TRBV24-1 with TRBJ1-5; TRBD1 matches at 8 bases. Germline trimming cut 4 bases from V and 4 bases from J; bases unmatched to any gene: 8. This CDR3 is 16 amino acids long. Germline CDR1 is KGHDR and CDR2 is SFDVKD. Here the CDR3 reads CATSDPRTGINQPQHF. In DNA, the CDR3 is TGTGCCACCAGTGACCCTAGGACAGGGATAAATCAGCCCCAGCATTTT.